This is a list of T cell receptor beta chains from one sample in a study of blood T cell repertoires in COVID-19. Sequenced by immunoSEQ multiplex PCR; TCRdb stores in-frame clones only, minus some. Counted here are 250,000 to 300,000 clones, 75% to 90% occurring once; the ten biggest clones make up roughly 2%. The sample was peripheral blood. These receptors all stem from a man aged 25 to 40 with active or convalescent COVID-19. The CDR3 runs from the conserved cysteine through the conserved F or W. The order of the fields is J gene, V gene, CDR3 protein.

J gene: TRBJ2-1
V gene: TRBV11-3
CDR3 protein: CASSPGGQRYNEQFF

J gene: TRBJ2-1
V gene: TRBV19
CDR3 protein: CATKLTGRAGGDEQFF

J gene: TRBJ2-1
V gene: TRBV6-5
CDR3 protein: CASSYSRVYEQFF

J gene: TRBJ2-3
V gene: TRBV6-4
CDR3 protein: CASSESGSTDTQYF

J gene: TRBJ1-1
V gene: TRBV19
CDR3 protein: CASSSWTGHTEAFF

J gene: TRBJ1-5
V gene: TRBV19
CDR3 protein: CASRGPAGGRGNNQPQHF

J gene: TRBJ2-3
V gene: TRBV9
CDR3 protein: CASSQLPGGPIVFTDTQYF

J gene: TRBJ2-7
V gene: TRBV6-5
CDR3 protein: CASRLDTLAYEQYF

J gene: TRBJ1-1
V gene: TRBV5-6
CDR3 protein: CASSLRDSREAFF

J gene: TRBJ2-5
V gene: TRBV4-2
CDR3 protein: CASSLTGEETQYF

J gene: TRBJ2-7
V gene: TRBV27
CDR3 protein: CASSLTTGSYEQYF

J gene: TRBJ1-1
V gene: TRBV6-1
CDR3 protein: CASKEIRDSAEAFF

J gene: TRBJ2-7
V gene: TRBV5-1
CDR3 protein: CASRQETGTYEQYF

J gene: TRBJ2-4
V gene: TRBV25-1
CDR3 protein: CASSDGAGGLAKNIQYF

J gene: TRBJ2-2
V gene: TRBV9
CDR3 protein: CASSVLAGGAGELFF

J gene: TRBJ1-2
V gene: TRBV9
CDR3 protein: CASSVVGGNYGYTF

J gene: TRBJ1-2
V gene: TRBV6-5
CDR3 protein: CASSSRTGSLSYGYTF

J gene: TRBJ1-6
V gene: TRBV5-5
CDR3 protein: CASSLWTGSNSPLHF

J gene: TRBJ1-2
V gene: TRBV7-2
CDR3 protein: CASSPPPGVNYGYTF

J gene: TRBJ1-1
V gene: TRBV12-3/TRBV12-4
CDR3 protein: CASSLRGNTEAFF

J gene: TRBJ2-3
V gene: TRBV6-5
CDR3 protein: CASIATSGTDTQYF

J gene: TRBJ2-3
V gene: TRBV11-2
CDR3 protein: CASSFARVTKQGSAQYF

J gene: TRBJ1-2
V gene: TRBV18
CDR3 protein: CASSPKIAGTGIWHGYTF

J gene: TRBJ1-1
V gene: TRBV27
CDR3 protein: CASRRTGGGGEAFF

J gene: TRBJ1-3
V gene: TRBV19
CDR3 protein: CASSNAKSSGNTIYF

J gene: TRBJ2-7
V gene: TRBV5-5
CDR3 protein: CASSLGTGSLYEQYF

J gene: TRBJ1-5
V gene: TRBV5-8
CDR3 protein: CASSEGQPIRSNQPQHF

J gene: TRBJ1-1
V gene: TRBV21-1
CDR3 protein: CASSFINRDRLMNTEAFF

J gene: TRBJ2-5
V gene: TRBV7-8
CDR3 protein: CASSLAQGRGTQYF

J gene: TRBJ2-7
V gene: TRBV21-1
CDR3 protein: CARTLLAGGYEQYF

J gene: TRBJ2-7
V gene: TRBV6-6
CDR3 protein: CASINDQASSEQYF

J gene: TRBJ2-2
V gene: TRBV6-5
CDR3 protein: CASSYVAGGPGELFF

J gene: TRBJ2-7
V gene: TRBV9
CDR3 protein: CASSVGGGDYEQYF

J gene: TRBJ1-2
V gene: TRBV6-5
CDR3 protein: CASSYGGARGYTF

J gene: TRBJ1-1
V gene: TRBV4-1
CDR3 protein: CASSQGQGIIAEAFF

J gene: TRBJ2-7
V gene: TRBV6-1
CDR3 protein: CASSESGQGAREQYF

J gene: TRBJ2-7
V gene: TRBV7-2
CDR3 protein: CASSLRVAASSSYEQYF

J gene: TRBJ1-4
V gene: TRBV7-6
CDR3 protein: CASSPRQGIYEKLFF

J gene: TRBJ1-3
V gene: TRBV7-6
CDR3 protein: CASSLTEINTIYF

J gene: TRBJ2-7
V gene: TRBV24-1
CDR3 protein: CATSDPSTTEPIPTCSYEQYF